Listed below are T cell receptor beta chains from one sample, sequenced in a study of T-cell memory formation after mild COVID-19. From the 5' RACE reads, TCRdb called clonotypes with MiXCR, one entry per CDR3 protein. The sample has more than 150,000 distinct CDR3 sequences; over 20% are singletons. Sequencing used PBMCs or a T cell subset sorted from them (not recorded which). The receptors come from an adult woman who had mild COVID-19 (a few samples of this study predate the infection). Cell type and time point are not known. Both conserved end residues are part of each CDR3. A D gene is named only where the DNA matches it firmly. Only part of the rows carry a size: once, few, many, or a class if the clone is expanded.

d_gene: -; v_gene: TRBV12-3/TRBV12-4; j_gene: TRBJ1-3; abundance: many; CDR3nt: TGTGCCAGCAGCACAGGGTATCAAGACACCATATATTTT; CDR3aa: CASSTGYQDTIYF
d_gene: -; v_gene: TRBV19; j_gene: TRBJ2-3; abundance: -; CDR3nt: TGTGCCAGTACCCTTCGCTGGGGGCCAGATACGCAGTATTTT; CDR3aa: CASTLRWGPDTQYF
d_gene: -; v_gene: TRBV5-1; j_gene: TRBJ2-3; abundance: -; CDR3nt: TGCGCCAGCAGCTCCCATCATGGCCACCCTAGCACAGATACGCAGTATTTT; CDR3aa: CASSSHHGHPSTDTQYF
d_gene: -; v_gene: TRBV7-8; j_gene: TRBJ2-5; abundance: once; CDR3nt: TGTGCCAGCCTCACGGAGGGATGGGAGACCCAGTACTTC; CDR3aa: CASLTEGWETQYF
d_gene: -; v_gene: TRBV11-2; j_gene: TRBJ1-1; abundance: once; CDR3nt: TGTGCCAGCAGCTTTTACAGGGTCAACACTGAAGCTTTCTTT; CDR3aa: CASSFYRVNTEAFF
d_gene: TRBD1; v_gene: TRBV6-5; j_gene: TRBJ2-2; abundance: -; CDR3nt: TGTGCCAGCAGTTACACAGGGACAGGGGAGGCCCCCGGGGAGCTGTTTTTT; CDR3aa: CASSYTGTGEAPGELFF
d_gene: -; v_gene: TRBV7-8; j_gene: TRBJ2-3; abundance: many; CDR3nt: TGTGCCAGCAGCTTAGTGGGGGGAGAGCTGTCAGATACGCAGTATTTT; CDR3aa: CASSLVGGELSDTQYF
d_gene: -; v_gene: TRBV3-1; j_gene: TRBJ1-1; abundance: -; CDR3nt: TGTGCCAGCAGCGATAGACGGCCTGAAGCTTTCTTT; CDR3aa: CASSDRRPEAFF
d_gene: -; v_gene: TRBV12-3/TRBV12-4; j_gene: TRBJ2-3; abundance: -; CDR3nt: TGTGCCAGCAGTCAACCTCGGACAGTATCGCGGGGAAGCACAGATACGCAGTATTTT; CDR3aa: CASSQPRTVSRGSTDTQYF
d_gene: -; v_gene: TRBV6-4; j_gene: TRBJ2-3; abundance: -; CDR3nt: TGTGCCAGCAGTGACTCCCGGGACATCTCCACAGATACGCAGTATTTT; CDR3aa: CASSDSRDISTDTQYF
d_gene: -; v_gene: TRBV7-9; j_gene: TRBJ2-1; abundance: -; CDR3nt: TGTGCCAGCAGCTTTAGGCTAGTCTATGAGCAGTTCTTC; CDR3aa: CASSFRLVYEQFF
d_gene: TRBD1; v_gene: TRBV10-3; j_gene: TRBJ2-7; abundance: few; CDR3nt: TGTGCCATCAGTGATCCCGGGACAGGAGCGTACGAGCAGTACTTC; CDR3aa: CAISDPGTGAYEQYF
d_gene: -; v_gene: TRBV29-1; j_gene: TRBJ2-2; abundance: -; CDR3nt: TGCAGCGTTGGTACCAGCGGTAAGAACACCGGGGAGCTGTTTTTT; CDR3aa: CSVGTSGKNTGELFF
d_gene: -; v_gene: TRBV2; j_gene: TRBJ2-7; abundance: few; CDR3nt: TGTGCCAGCAGTGACCCGGGTGGGCGTGAGCAGTACTTC; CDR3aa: CASSDPGGREQYF
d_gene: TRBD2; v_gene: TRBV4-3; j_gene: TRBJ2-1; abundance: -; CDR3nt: TGCGCCAGCAGCCAAGTTTTCTACCGAGCGGGAGGGCATGAGCAGTTCTTC; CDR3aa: CASSQVFYRAGGHEQFF
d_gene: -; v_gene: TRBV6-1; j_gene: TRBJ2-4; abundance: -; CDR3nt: TGTGCCAGCAGTGGCTCCGGGACCTACTCGGGTAACATTCAGTACTTC; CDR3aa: CASSGSGTYSGNIQYF
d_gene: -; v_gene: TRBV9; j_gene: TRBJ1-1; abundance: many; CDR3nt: TGTGCCAGCAGCGTAGGGGGCACTGAAGCTTTCTTT; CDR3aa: CASSVGGTEAFF
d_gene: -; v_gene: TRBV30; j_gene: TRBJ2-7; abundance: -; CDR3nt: TGTGCCTGGAGTAACCCCTCCTACGAGCAGTACTTC; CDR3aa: CAWSNPSYEQYF
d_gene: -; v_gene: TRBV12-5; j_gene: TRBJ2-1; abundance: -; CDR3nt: TGTGCTAGTGGTTTCCTAGGGGGACATGAGCAGTTCTTC; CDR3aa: CASGFLGGHEQFF
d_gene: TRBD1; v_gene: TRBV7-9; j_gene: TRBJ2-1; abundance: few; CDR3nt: TGTGCCAGCAGCTCCCCGGGACAGGGAGTCAATGAGCAGTTCTTC; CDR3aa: CASSSPGQGVNEQFF
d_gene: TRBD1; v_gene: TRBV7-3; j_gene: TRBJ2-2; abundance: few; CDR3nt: TGTGCCAGCAGCAGCGGGACAGGGACCGGGGAGCTGTTTTTT; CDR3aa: CASSSGTGTGELFF
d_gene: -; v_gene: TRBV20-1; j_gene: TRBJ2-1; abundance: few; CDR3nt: TGCAGTGCTAGAGGGTACCGGGTGCCCACGAATGAGCAGTTCTTC; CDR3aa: CSARGYRVPTNEQFF
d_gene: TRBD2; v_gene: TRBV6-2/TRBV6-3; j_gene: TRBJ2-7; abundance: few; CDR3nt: TGTGCCAGCAGTTACTCGCCAGGGTCCAGCGGGACGTCTCCCGAGCAGTACTTC; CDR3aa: CASSYSPGSSGTSPEQYF
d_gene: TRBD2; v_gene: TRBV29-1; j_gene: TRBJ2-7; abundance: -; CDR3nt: TGCAGCACCACTAGCGGGGTGCCCTACGAGCAGTACTTC; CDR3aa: CSTTSGVPYEQYF
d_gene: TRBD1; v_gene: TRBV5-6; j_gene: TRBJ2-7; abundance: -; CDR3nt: TGTGCCAGCAGCTTTACCGGACAGGACGAGCAGTACTTC; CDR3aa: CASSFTGQDEQYF
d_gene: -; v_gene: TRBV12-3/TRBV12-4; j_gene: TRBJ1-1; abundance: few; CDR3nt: TGTGCCAGCAGTTTTGGCAGGTCAGAAGCTTTCTTT; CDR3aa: CASSFGRSEAFF
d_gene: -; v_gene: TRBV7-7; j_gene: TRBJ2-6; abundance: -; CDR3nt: TGTGCCGTGGGCCTTTTGTGGTCTGGGGCCAACGTCCTGACTTTC; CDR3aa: CAVGLLWSGANVLTF
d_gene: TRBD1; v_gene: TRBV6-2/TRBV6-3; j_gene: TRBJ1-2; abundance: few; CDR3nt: TGTGCCAGCAGTTACACCCGGGACAGGCGAACTTACTATGGCTACACCTTC; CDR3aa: CASSYTRDRRTYYGYTF
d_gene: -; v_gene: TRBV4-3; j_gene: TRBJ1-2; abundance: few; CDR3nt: TGCGCCAGCAGCCAAGACAGGGGAAACTATGGCTACACCTTC; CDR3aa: CASSQDRGNYGYTF
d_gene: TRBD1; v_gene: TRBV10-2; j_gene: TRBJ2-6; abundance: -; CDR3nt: TGCGCCGTCCGGGACAGGGCCCTTGGGGCCAACGTCCTGACTTTC; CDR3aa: CAVRDRALGANVLTF
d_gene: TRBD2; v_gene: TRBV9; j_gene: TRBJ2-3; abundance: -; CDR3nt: TGTGCCAGCAGCGTAGGGACTAGCGGGAGTAGGTCAGATACGCAGTATTTT; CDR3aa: CASSVGTSGSRSDTQYF
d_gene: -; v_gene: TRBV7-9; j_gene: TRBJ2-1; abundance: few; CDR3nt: TGTGCCAGCAGCTTAGTCCTCCGGGGAGCCGCCGATGAGCAGTTCTTC; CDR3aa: CASSLVLRGAADEQFF
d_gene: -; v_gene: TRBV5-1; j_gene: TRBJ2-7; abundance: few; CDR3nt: TGCGCCAGCAGCTTAGACGGATTCTCCTACGAGCAGTACTTC; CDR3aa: CASSLDGFSYEQYF
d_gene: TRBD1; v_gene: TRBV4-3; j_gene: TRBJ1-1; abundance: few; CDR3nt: TGCGCCAGCAGCCAAAGACTGACAGGGGTCACTGAAGCTTTCTTT; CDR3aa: CASSQRLTGVTEAFF
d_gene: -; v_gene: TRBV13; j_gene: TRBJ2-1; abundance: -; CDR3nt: TGTGCCAGCAGCTTTGCGAGTAGCGCCCATGAGCAGTTCTTC; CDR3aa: CASSFASSAHEQFF
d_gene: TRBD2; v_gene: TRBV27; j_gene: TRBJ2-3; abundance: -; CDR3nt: TGTGCCAGCAGTCTGTATCTAGCGGGGATCTCTCTCTATTTT; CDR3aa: CASSLYLAGISLYF
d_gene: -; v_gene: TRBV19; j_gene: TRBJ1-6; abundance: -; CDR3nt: TGTGCCAGTACGGTTCAGAATTCACCCCTCCACTTT; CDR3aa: CASTVQNSPLHF
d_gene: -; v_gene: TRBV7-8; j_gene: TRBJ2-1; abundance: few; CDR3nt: TGTGCCAGCAGCCATCCGGACTCCCTCGGCGAGCAGTTCTTC; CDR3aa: CASSHPDSLGEQFF
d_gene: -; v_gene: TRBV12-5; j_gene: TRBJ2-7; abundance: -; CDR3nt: TGTGCTAGTGGTTTGGTACGGGCACAGTACTTC; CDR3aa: CASGLVRAQYF
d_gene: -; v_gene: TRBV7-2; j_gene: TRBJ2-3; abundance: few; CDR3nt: TGTGCCAGCAGCCTCCGGGAGAGGAGCACAGATACGCAGTATTTT; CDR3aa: CASSLRERSTDTQYF
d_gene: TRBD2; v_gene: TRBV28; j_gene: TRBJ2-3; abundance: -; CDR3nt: TGTGCCAGCAGTTCAATCCCTAGGACTAGCGGGACTAGCACAGATACGCAGTATTTT; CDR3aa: CASSSIPRTSGTSTDTQYF
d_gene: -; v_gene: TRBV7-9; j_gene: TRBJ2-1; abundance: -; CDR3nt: TGTGCCAGCAGCTTACCACAGGGTTATTACAATGAGCAGTTCTTC; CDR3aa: CASSLPQGYYNEQFF
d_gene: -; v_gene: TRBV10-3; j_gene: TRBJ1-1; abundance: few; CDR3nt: TGTGCCATCAGTGACCCGGAGAACACTGAAGCTTTCTTT; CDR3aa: CAISDPENTEAFF
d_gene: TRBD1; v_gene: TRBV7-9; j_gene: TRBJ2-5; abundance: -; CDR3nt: TGTGCCAGCCTGGAGGGACAGGGGCTTCAAGAGACCCAGTACTTC; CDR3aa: CASLEGQGLQETQYF